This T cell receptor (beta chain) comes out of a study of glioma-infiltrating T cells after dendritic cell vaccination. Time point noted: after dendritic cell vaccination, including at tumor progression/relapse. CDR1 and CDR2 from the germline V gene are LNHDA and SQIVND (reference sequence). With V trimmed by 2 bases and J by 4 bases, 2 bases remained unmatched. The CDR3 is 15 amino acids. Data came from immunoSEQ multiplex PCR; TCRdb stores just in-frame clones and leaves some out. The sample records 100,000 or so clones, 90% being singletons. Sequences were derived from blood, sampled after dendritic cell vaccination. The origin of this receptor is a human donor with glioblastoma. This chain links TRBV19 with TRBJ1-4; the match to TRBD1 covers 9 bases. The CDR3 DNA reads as TGTGCCAGTAGTATACGGACAGGGGTTAATGAAAAACTGTTTTTT. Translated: CASSIRTGVNEKLFF.